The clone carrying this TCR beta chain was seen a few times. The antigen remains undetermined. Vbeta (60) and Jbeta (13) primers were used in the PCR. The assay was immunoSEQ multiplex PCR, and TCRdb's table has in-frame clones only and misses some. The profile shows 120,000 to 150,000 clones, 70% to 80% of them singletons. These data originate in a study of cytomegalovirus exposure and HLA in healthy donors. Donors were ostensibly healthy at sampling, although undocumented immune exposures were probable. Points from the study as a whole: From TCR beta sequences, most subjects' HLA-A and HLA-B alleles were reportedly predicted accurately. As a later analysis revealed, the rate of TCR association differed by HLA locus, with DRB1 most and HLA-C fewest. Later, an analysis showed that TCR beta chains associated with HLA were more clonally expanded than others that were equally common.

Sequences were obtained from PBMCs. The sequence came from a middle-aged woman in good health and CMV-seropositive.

CDR3 nucleotides: TGTGCCAGCAGTTACTCGGGTTCGGGGGAGCAGTACTTC. It specifies CASSYSGSGEQYF. The J gene is TRBJ2-7, the V gene TRBV6-5; D may be TRBD2 (5 bases). This CDR3 has 13 residues. CDR1 and CDR2 from the germline V gene are MNHEY and SVGAGI. V gave up 0 bases and J gave up 7 bases, with 10 bases separating them.